What follows is one TCR beta chain and its context. The antigen is undetermined. V shed 1 base and J 7 bases; nucleotides not matched to a gene: 15. Germline-derived CDR1 and CDR2 are SGHTA and FQGNSA. The CDR3 is 18 amino acids. These data belong to a study of T-cell memory formation after mild COVID-19. Overall study: TCR clusters were mostly donor specific.

5'RACE with constant-segment primers built TCRalpha and TCRbeta cDNA libraries with UMIs. Using its own MiXCR run on the 5' RACE reads, TCRdb lists one record per CDR3 protein. Of around 300,000 distinct CDR3 sequences in the sample, approximately 15% were seen once. General study results and limits: CM and EM subsets held most contracting CD4+ clones; EMRA held CD8+ ones. Within pre-infection memory, some responding clones were found, suggesting cross-reactive memory joined.

The rearrangement joins TRBV7-2 to TRBJ1-5, with 8 bases that match TRBD1. Sequenced material: PBMCs or a T cell subset sorted from them (not recorded which). This clonotype originated in a man between 18 and 29 years old who had mild COVID-19 (a few samples of this study predate the infection). Cell type and time point are not known. The CDR3 protein is CASSLGGWFGQGRQPQHF. CDR3 DNA sequence: TGTGCCAGCAGCTTAGGGGGTTGGTTCGGACAGGGCAGACAGCCCCAGCATTTT.